This T cell receptor beta chain was profiled in a study of blood T cell repertoires in COVID-19. Study details: Material from acute and convalescent COVID-19 was sourced from the United States, Italy and Spain. PBMCs, B-cell-depleted T cells, or T cells were the source of the cDNA or gDNA that made up the material.

Authors' analysis steps: By means of reference gene primer amplification, nucleated cell counts were estimated. Libraries were prepared by immunoSEQ multiplex PCR; TCRdb keeps only in-frame clonotypes and omits some of them. For V, J and clone size, that table is used; D and trimming come from the DNA. Altogether 70,000 to 95,000 clones are present, roughly 89% being singletons, with the ten largest covering roughly 5.4%. Sequencing input: peripheral blood. This TCR was sampled from a woman of 80 years or more with active COVID-19.

CDR3 sequence reads: CSVGQSLNTEAFF. Written as DNA, the CDR3 is TGCAGCGTTGGACAGTCTCTGAACACTGAAGCTTTCTTT. The gene calls are TRBV29-1 and TRBJ1-1; D may be TRBD1 (5 bases). Trimming took 4 bases from V and 0 from J, leaving 9 bases between them. This CDR3 comprises 13 residues. CDR1 and CDR2 (germline): SQVTM, ANQGSEA.